A selection of T cell receptor beta chains follows, all from one sample in a study of T-cell reconstitution after alpha-beta-depleted transplantation in children. One entry per CDR3 protein results from TCRdb running MiXCR on the PCR reads. The data contain roughly 590,000 distinct CDR3 sequences, around 17% of them singletons. The specimen was PBMCs from the stem cell graft donor, collected from the stem cell graft. Receptors originate from a human donor who donated a stem cell graft to a child with acute myeloid leukemia. CDR3s include the opening cysteine and the closing phenylalanine or tryptophan. D genes are given only for firm matches. Clone size is not always given. Where it is, it says once, few, many or a class for expanded clones.

D gene	V gene	J gene	clone size	CDR3 DNA	CDR3 protein
NA	TRBV20-1	TRBJ1-1	NA	TGCAGTGCTAGAGGTCCGGACAAAAGTGGAGCTTTCTTT	CSARGPDKSGAFF
NA	TRBV20-1	TRBJ2-1	many	TGCAGTGCTAGCCACGGGGGTACCTACAATGAGCAGTTCTTC	CSASHGGTYNEQFF
TRBD1	TRBV10-3	TRBJ1-5	few	TGTGCCATCAGTGACGACAGGGGCCAAGACACTCAGCCCCAGCATTTT	CAISDDRGQDTQPQHF
TRBD1	TRBV9	TRBJ2-2	few	TGTGCCAGCAGCGCCCACGGACAGGGGCACACCGGGGAGCTGTTTTTT	CASSAHGQGHTGELFF
NA	TRBV7-2	TRBJ2-1	many	TGTGCCAGCAGCCCCTGGACTACCTACAATGAGCAGTTCTTC	CASSPWTTYNEQFF
NA	TRBV5-6	TRBJ2-3	NA	TGTGCCAGCAGCTTGGGGCGAGGTACGGGGGCCTGGAGCACAGATACGCAGTATTTT	CASSLGRGTGAWSTDTQYF
NA	TRBV29-1	TRBJ2-5	few	TGCAGCGGAATTCACCAGGGCGGTGAGACCCAGTACTTC	CSGIHQGGETQYF
NA	TRBV6-5	TRBJ2-6	many	TGTGCCAGCAGTCCTCGACAGGCCAATGGGGCCAACGTCCTGACTTTC	CASSPRQANGANVLTF
NA	TRBV5-1	TRBJ2-1	NA	TGCGCCAGCAGCTTGGGTCTGTGGGGGGGGGCCCATGAGCAGTTCTTC	CASSLGLWGGAHEQFF
TRBD1	TRBV7-2	TRBJ1-1	few	TGTGCCAGCAGCGCTCAATTAGACAGGGCGGCTTTCTTT	CASSAQLDRAAFF
NA	TRBV6-5	TRBJ2-1	NA	TGTGCCAGCAGTTACTCTGGGGTTGGGGCGTTGAATGAGCAGTTCTTC	CASSYSGVGALNEQFF
NA	TRBV5-1	TRBJ2-1	NA	TGCGCCAGCAGCTCCGACATCGGAAGCTCCTACAATGAGCAGTTCTTC	CASSSDIGSSYNEQFF
NA	TRBV5-1	TRBJ1-5	NA	TGCGCCAGCAGCTTGGACTCGGGTAGGGATCAGCCCCAGCATTTT	CASSLDSGRDQPQHF
NA	TRBV7-2	TRBJ2-1	NA	TGTGCCAGCAGCCCCAGACAGAACTACAATGAGCAGTTCTTC	CASSPRQNYNEQFF
NA	TRBV4-3	TRBJ2-5	many	TGCGCCAGCAGCCAAGAATGGCAGGGTAAAAAGACCCAGTACTTC	CASSQEWQGKKTQYF
TRBD1	TRBV7-3	TRBJ1-1	few	TGTGCCAGCAGCGTCGACAGGGGATTCGCTGAAGCTTTCTTT	CASSVDRGFAEAFF
TRBD1	TRBV6-4	TRBJ2-2	NA	TGTGCCAGCAGTGACTCGGAGAACAGGGGTTATGCCGGGGAGCTGTTTTTT	CASSDSENRGYAGELFF
NA	TRBV15	TRBJ2-3	many	TGTGCCACCAGCAGAGTGACAGGTAGCACAGATACGCAGTATTTT	CATSRVTGSTDTQYF
NA	TRBV20-1	TRBJ2-1	many	TGCAGTGGGACCCGAGCGGGTGAGCAGTTCTTC	CSGTRAGEQFF
NA	TRBV20-1	TRBJ2-5	many	TGCAGTGCTAGTCGGGTGGTGGGACAAGAGACCCAGTACTTC	CSASRVVGQETQYF
NA	TRBV20-1	TRBJ2-1	many	TGCAGTGCTACTACAGGGACCAGTCTACACAATGAGCAGTTCTTC	CSATTGTSLHNEQFF
TRBD1	TRBV20-1	TRBJ1-6	many	TGCAGTGCTACGGACAGGGGGTATAATTCACCCCTCCACTTT	CSATDRGYNSPLHF
NA	TRBV5-1	TRBJ1-2	few	TGCGCCAGCAGCCCACGACGGGAACCATTCCGACTGTACGGCTACACCTTC	CASSPRREPFRLYGYTF
TRBD1	TRBV29-1	TRBJ2-3	many	TGCAGCGTTGAAAGGACAGGAGGCTCAGATACGCAGTATTTT	CSVERTGGSDTQYF
TRBD1	TRBV5-1	TRBJ2-1	NA	TGCGCCAGCAGGCCCGGGACAGGGGGCGCTGAAAGCTACAATGAGCAGTTCTTC	CASRPGTGGAESYNEQFF
TRBD1	TRBV15	TRBJ1-1	few	TGTGCCACCAGCAGAGATCTCCTTGGACAGGGGTATACTGAAGCTTTCTTT	CATSRDLLGQGYTEAFF
NA	TRBV29-1	TRBJ1-1	many	TGCAGCGCCCTAAGGGTGGGCACTGAAGCTTTCTTT	CSALRVGTEAFF
NA	TRBV29-1	TRBJ2-3	many	TGCAGCGTTGCCAGAACTGCAGATACGCAGTATTTT	CSVARTADTQYF
NA	TRBV12-3/TRBV12-4	TRBJ1-5	many	TGTGCCAGCGGAAATCGAGGCCAGCCCCAGCATTTT	CASGNRGQPQHF
NA	TRBV20-1	TRBJ2-2	NA	TGCAGTGCTAGAGAATACTCAAACACCGGGGAGCTGTTTTTT	CSAREYSNTGELFF
NA	TRBV5-5	TRBJ1-4	NA	TGTGCCAGCAGCTTTGTGGGGGGCGTAGGGGAAAAACTGTTTTTT	CASSFVGGVGEKLFF
NA	TRBV5-1	TRBJ2-7	many	TGCGCCAGCAGCTTGGATGGGGGGGGACACTACGAGCAGTACTTC	CASSLDGGGHYEQYF
NA	TRBV6-2/TRBV6-3	TRBJ1-1	many	TGTGCCAGCAGTCCTACCAAGGCAGGGGACACTGAAGCTTTCTTT	CASSPTKAGDTEAFF
NA	TRBV20-1	TRBJ2-2	few	TGCAGTGCTAGAAAAAACACAGGGTCCGGGGAGCTGTTTTTT	CSARKNTGSGELFF
TRBD1	TRBV6-1	TRBJ1-4	NA	TGTGCCAGCAGTGCCTGGACAGGGGGCGAAAATGAAAAACTGTTTTTT	CASSAWTGGENEKLFF
TRBD2	TRBV12-3/TRBV12-4	TRBJ2-2	few	TGTGCCAGCAGTTTAGCGCTACCGGGGGGGCCACGGACCGGGGAGCTGTTTTTT	CASSLALPGGPRTGELFF
NA	TRBV7-3	TRBJ2-7	NA	TGTGCCAGCAGCTCTGAGGCCGGGGCCTCCTACGAGCAGTACTTC	CASSSEAGASYEQYF